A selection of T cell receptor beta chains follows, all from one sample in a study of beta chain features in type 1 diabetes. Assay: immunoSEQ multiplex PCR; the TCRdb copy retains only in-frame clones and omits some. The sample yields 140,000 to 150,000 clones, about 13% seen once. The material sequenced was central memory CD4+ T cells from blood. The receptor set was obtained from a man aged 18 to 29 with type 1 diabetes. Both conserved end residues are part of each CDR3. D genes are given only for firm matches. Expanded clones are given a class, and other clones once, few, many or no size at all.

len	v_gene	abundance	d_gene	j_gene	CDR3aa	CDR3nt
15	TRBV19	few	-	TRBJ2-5	CASRSLRIGGETQYF	TGTGCCAGTAGATCCCTCCGGATAGGGGGAGAGACCCAGTACTTC
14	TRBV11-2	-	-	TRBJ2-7	CASSRDGGSYEQYF	TGTGCCAGCAGCCGGGACGGCGGCTCCTACGAGCAGTACTTC
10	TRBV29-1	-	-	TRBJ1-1	CSVLHGEAFF	TGCAGCGTTCTACACGGTGAAGCTTTCTTT
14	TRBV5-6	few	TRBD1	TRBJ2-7	CASSPTGTAYEQYF	TGTGCCAGCAGCCCTACCGGGACAGCCTACGAGCAGTACTTC
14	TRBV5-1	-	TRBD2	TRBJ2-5	CASSDAGDQETQYF	TGCGCCAGCAGTGATGCGGGGGACCAAGAGACCCAGTACTTC
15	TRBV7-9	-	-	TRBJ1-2	CASSLAEGQAYGYTF	TGTGCCAGCAGCCTAGCGGAGGGTCAGGCCTATGGCTACACCTTC
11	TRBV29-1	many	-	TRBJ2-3	CSPLLEDTQYF	TGCAGCCCCCTATTAGAGGATACGCAGTATTTT
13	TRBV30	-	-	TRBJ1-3	CAWSVGSGNTIYF	TGTGCCTGGAGTGTCGGGTCTGGAAACACCATATATTTT
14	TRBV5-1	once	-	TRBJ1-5	CASSWYLWGQPQHF	TGCGCCAGCAGCTGGTACCTTTGGGGTCAGCCCCAGCATTTT
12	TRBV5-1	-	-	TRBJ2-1	CASSLMFDEQFF	TGCGCCAGCAGCTTGATGTTCGATGAGCAGTTCTTC
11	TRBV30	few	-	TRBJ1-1	CAWSVQNWAFF	TGTGCCTGGAGTGTACAAAATTGGGCTTTCTTT
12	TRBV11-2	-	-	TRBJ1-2	CASSLTDYGYTF	TGTGCCAGCAGCTTGACCGACTATGGCTACACCTTC
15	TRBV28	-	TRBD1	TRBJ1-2	CASSSLSRQGYGYTF	TGTGCCAGCAGTTCACTCTCCCGACAGGGGTATGGCTACACCTTC
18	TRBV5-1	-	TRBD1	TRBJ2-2	CASSLNRGRLVNTGELFF	TGCGCCAGCAGCTTGAACAGGGGGCGCTTGGTCAACACCGGGGAGCTGTTTTTT
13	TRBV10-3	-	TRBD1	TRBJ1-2	CAIGQGSHYGYTF	TGTGCCATAGGACAGGGGTCCCACTATGGCTACACCTTC
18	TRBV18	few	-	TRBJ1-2	CASSPPGSSAGIMGGYTF	TGTGCCAGCTCACCACCCGGCTCTTCTGCAGGCATAATGGGAGGCTACACCTTC
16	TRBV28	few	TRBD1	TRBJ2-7	CASMAGAGQGLYEQYF	TGTGCCAGCATGGCAGGTGCGGGACAGGGTCTCTACGAGCAGTACTTC
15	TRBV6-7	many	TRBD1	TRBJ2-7	CASSPRQGSDYEQYF	TGTGCCAGCAGTCCCCGACAGGGATCGGACTACGAGCAGTACTTC
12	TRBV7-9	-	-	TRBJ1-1	CASSYRGREAFF	TGTGCCAGCAGCTACCGAGGACGGGAAGCTTTCTTT
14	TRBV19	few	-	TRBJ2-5	CASSTRQGGETQYF	TGTGCCAGTAGTACACGACAGGGAGGGGAGACCCAGTACTTC
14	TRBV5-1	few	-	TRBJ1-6	CASSLGQELSPLHF	TGCGCCAGCAGCTTGGGACAGGAACTTTCACCCCTCCACTTT
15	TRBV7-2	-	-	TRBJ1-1	CASSLDRAGNTEAFF	TGTGCCAGCAGCTTAGACAGGGCAGGGAACACTGAAGCTTTCTTT
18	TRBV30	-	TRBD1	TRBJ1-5	CAWSKGQGIPRRDQPQHF	TGTGCCTGGAGTAAGGGACAGGGAATACCCCGGCGGGATCAGCCCCAGCATTTT
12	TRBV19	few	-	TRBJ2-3	CASRGDTDTQYF	TGTGCCAGCAGAGGGGACACAGATACGCAGTATTTT
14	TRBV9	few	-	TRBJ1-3	CASSAGHSGNTIYF	TGTGCCAGCAGCGCCGGACATAGTGGAAACACCATATATTTT
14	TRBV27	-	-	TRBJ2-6	CASGSNSGANVLTF	TGTGCCAGCGGTAGTAACTCTGGGGCCAACGTCCTGACTTTC
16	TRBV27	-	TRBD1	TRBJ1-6	CASSWQGASYNSPLHF	TGTGCCAGCAGTTGGCAGGGGGCGTCCTATAATTCACCCCTCCACTTT